Described below is a single TCR beta chain sequence and its context. The antigen is not known. The germline CDR1 and CDR2 sequences are SGHDT and YYEEEE. The CDR3 length is 14 residues. V was clipped by 4 bases and J by 1 base; unmatched bases: 3. The data were obtained in a study of radiation and T cells in renal cell carcinoma. Study observations and caveats: Without pretreatment biopsies, baseline tumor clonotype presence was undetermined.

Time point defined: baseline pretreatment blood. Documented treatment: 15 Gy SBRT to primary tumor, nephrectomy 4 weeks later. Profiled with immunoSEQ multiplex PCR; TCRdb holds only in-frame clones, not every one. Here the sample spans about 150,000 clones, less than 90% being singletons. This chain connects TRBV5-6 to TRBJ2-3; 7 nucleotides match TRBD1. The sample here was blood, taken from a patient whose treatment included radiotherapy and nephrectomy. The TCR comes from a woman between 65 and 79 years old with renal cell carcinoma. In DNA form, the CDR3 reads TGTGCCAGCAGCGCCACAGGGGGCACAGATACGCAGTATTTT. It yields the protein CASSATGGTDTQYF.